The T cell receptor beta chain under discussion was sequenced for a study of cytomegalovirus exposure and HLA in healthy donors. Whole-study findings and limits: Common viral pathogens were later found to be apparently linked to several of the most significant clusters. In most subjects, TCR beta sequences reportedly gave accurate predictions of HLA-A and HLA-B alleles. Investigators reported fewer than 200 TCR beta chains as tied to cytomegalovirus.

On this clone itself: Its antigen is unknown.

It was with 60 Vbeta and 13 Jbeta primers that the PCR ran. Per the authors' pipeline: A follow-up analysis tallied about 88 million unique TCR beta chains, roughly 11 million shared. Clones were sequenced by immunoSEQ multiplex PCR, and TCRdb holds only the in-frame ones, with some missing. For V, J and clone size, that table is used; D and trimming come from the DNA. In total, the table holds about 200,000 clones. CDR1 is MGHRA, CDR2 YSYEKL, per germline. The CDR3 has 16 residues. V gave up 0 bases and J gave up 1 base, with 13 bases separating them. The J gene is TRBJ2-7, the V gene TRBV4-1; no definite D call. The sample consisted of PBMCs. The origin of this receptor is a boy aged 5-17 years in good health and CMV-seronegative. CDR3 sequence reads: CASSQDFAGTSYEQYF. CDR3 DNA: TGCGCCAGCAGCCAAGATTTCGCAGGAACTTCCTACGAGCAGTACTTC.